This paragraph reports one T cell receptor beta chain. Antigen unknown. The trim removed 2 bases at V and 7 bases at J, leaving 1 base unmatched. CDR3 length: 14 amino acids. In germline, CDR1 is LGHNT, CDR2 FRNRAP. The entry originates in a study of cytomegalovirus exposure and HLA in healthy donors. The PCR made use of 60 Vbeta and 13 Jbeta primers. Produced via immunoSEQ multiplex PCR; TCRdb's table is partial and in-frame only. The sample yields under 130,000 clones, around three quarters seen once. General study points: In the analysis, some V segments, TRBV6-2 and TRBV6-3 included, were excluded as indistinguishable. Prior analysis indicated that the majority of TCR beta V segments exhibited productivity approximately 87% or approximately 30% of the time.

The chain carries TRBV12-5 and TRBJ2-1; TRBD2 matches at 11 bases. Sequencing was carried out using PBMCs. This clonotype originated in a female donor in good health and CMV-seropositive. The CDR3 loop reads CASGLTSGRNEQFF. CDR3 bases: TGTGCTAGTGGTTTGACTAGCGGGAGAAATGAGCAGTTCTTC.